A selection of T cell receptor beta chains follows, all from one sample in a study of CD8 T cells in Susac syndrome. One entry per CDR3 protein results from TCRdb running MiXCR on the immunoSEQ multiplex PCR reads. The data contain approximately 280,000 distinct CDR3 sequences, around 83% of them seen just once; the ten biggest clones take up 0.11%. The specimen was CD8+ T cells from PBMCs. Receptors originate from a human donor with multiple sclerosis. CDR3s leave out the opening cysteine and the closing phenylalanine or tryptophan. D genes are given only for firm matches.

TRBJ2-5 | TRBV3-1 | . | ASSQALEGRQETQY
TRBJ2-7 | TRBV6-5 | . | ASSYSNGDTYEQY
TRBJ1-2 | TRBV9 | . | ASRDIDGYT
TRBJ2-1 | TRBV6-1 | . | ASRDPHKRVRVNEQF
TRBJ1-1 | TRBV5-1 | . | ASSLEHAGAWTEAF
TRBJ2-7 | TRBV7-8 | TRBD2 | ASSLVPGLAEFHEQY
TRBJ2-3 | TRBV11-2 | TRBD2 | ASSLVAGAADTQY
TRBJ2-3 | TRBV29-1 | . | SVAGGVRTDTQY
TRBJ2-7 | TRBV12-3/TRBV12-4 | . | ASSSSGIGGYEQY
TRBJ2-1 | TRBV30 | TRBD2 | AWISGGYNEQF
TRBJ2-3 | TRBV27 | . | ASSRTDTQY
TRBJ2-7 | TRBV27 | TRBD1 | ASSLSGGQVYEQY
TRBJ1-2 | TRBV7-9 | . | ASSLGRGTASNYGYT
TRBJ1-1 | TRBV27 | . | ASSPTGVATEAF
TRBJ2-7 | TRBV30 | . | AGVVLGYEQY
TRBJ1-2 | TRBV28 | . | ASRDDGSYGYT
TRBJ1-1 | TRBV29-1 | . | STGSGTLMEAF
TRBJ2-1 | TRBV14 | . | ASSQEAVPQVDEQF
TRBJ1-1 | TRBV2 | . | AISEGSKPEAF
TRBJ2-7 | TRBV7-9 | . | ASSLGTNEQY
TRBJ2-1 | TRBV5-4 | TRBD2 | ASSALAGLYNEQF
TRBJ2-3 | TRBV6-1 | TRBD2 | ASCSGVTDTQY
TRBJ2-1 | TRBV20-1 | . | SARWDFSFNEQF
TRBJ1-1 | TRBV9 | . | ASDGGGTEAF